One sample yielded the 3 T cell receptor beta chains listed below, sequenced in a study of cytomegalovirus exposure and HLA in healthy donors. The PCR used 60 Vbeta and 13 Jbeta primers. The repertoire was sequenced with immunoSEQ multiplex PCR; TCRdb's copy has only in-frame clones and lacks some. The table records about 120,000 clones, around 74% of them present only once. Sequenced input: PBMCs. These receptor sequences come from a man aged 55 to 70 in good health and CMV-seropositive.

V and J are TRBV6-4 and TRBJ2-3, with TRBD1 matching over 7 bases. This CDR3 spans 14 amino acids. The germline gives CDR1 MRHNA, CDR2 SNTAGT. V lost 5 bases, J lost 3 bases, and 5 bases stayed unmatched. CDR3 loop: CASSLTGATDTQYF. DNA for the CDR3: TGTGCCAGCAGTCTTACAGGGGCGACAGATACGCAGTATTTT.

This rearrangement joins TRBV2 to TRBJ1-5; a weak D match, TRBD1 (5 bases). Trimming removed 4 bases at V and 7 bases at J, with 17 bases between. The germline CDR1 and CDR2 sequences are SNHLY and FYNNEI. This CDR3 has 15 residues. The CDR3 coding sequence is TGTGCCAGCAGTGGTGTTGAGACAGCCGGCCAGCCCCAGCATTTT. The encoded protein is CASSGVETAGQPQHF.

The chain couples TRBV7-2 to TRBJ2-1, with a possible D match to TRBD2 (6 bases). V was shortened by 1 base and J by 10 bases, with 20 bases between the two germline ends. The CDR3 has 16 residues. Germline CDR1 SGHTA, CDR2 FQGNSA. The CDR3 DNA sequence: TGTGCCAGCAGCTTAGTTGGGCGGGGAGCTGGGGGGGAGCAGTTCTTC. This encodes CASSLVGRGAGGEQFF.